This section outlines one T cell receptor (beta chain) sequence together with its context. Its antigen is not yet known. No qualities accompany the bases; no much larger clone lies one base away. V is trimmed back by 7 bases and J by 9 bases, and the junction contains 10 bases that no gene match accounts for. Inclusive of the bounding cysteine and phenylalanine, the CDR3 is 14 residues long. Of the read, only the CDR3 DNA is kept; its 42 bases are in frame from base 1. The germline V gene supplies CDR1 MNHEY and CDR2 SVGAGI. The immunoSEQ Assay, a bias-controlled multiplex PCR, was used to amplify TCRbeta CDR3 regions from genomic DNA. The source study handled its data this way. Within the assay, amplification of reference gene primers was used to estimate how many nucleated cells each sample contained. To quantify the absolute abundance of each unique TCRbeta CDR3 rearrangement, sequence reads were collapsed and filtered. For each sample, productive Simpson clonality was calculated by taking the square root of Simpson's diversity index across productive rearrangements. Imported from immuneACCESS, the table was reduced by TCRdb to in-frame sequences with V and J called. These copies leave out some clones; in studies compared against another copy, an unresolved V gene accounts for under half, and the cause of the remainder is not known. The D gene and trimming were derived from the DNA, and the V and J assignments and clone size from that table. This sample holds 170,000 or so clones; approximately 80% were observed only once. 17% of the sample comes from the top ten.

These data come from a study of blood T cell repertoires in COVID-19 (dated by TCRdb to 2018 to 2020). With respect to the entire study: Samples from collaborators originated in the United States, Italy and Spain and spanned both the acute and convalescent phases of COVID-19. The material from the prospective study consisted of cDNA or gDNA derived from T cells, B-cell-depleted T cells, or PBMCs. Subjects who had been exposed to COVID-19, were actively infected with it, or had recovered from it provided the deeply sampled blood TCRbeta repertoires that made up the dataset. The repertoires were released in a freely available public database meant as a resource for research on the immune response to SARS-CoV-2. Samples were obtained from the ongoing ImmuneRACE study (first 160 participants) and from 1,254 subjects provided by 6 global collaborators. Nearly every sample came with metadata listing a de-identified subject ID, COVID-19 status, age in years and sex. HLA class I and class II types, where available, came from metadata supplied by the sample provider rather than from assay-based typing.

Overall study outcomes, separate from this receptor: The quantity of clinical and demographic metadata differed by source and by participant and was supplied without curation.

Participants in the prospective study were enrolled through a virtual design, were aged about 18 to 90 years, and lived in some 24 United States geographic areas. Cohort assignment in the prospective study relied on participant-reported clinical history from a screening survey and a study questionnaire. For ImmuneRACE Cohort 3, a participant was defined as recovered based on two consecutive negative NP/OP PCR tests, clearance by a healthcare professional, or resolution of symptoms. In the prospective study, whole blood, serum and a nasopharyngeal or oropharyngeal swab were collected from each participant by mobile phlebotomists. Over a roughly 2-month period, participants in the prospective study had the option of providing additional blood draws and questionnaires. Blood samples from the prospective study were shipped frozen or at room temperature prior to DNA extraction.

This sequence was found in a woman in her forties or fifties who had recovered from COVID-19. Sequencing was done on a sample of PBMCs or T cells enriched from blood (not recorded which). The chain was built from TRBV6-5 and TRBJ2-1; 9 bases in the middle match TRBD2. The nucleotide sequence is given as TGTGCCAGCAAGCCGGGACTAGCAAGCGTTGAGCAGTTCTTC. It encodes CASKPGLASVEQFF.